This T cell receptor (beta chain) was sequenced during a study of T cells after posttransplantation cyclophosphamide. The assay was immunoSEQ multiplex PCR, and TCRdb's table has in-frame clones only and misses some. The sample yields 10,000 to 15,000 clones, roughly four fifths seen once. The related graft donor's blood sample was taken on the day of bone marrow donation. In regard to this clone: The antigen is unknown.

Notes on the study in general: Later blood repertoires were often dominated by clones from the donor CD8+ memory compartment. TRB clonality was highly associated with recipient CMV seropositivity and reactivation.

This CDR3 is built from 14 residues. V was pared by 4 bases and J by 6 bases, with 14 bases between. Germline lookup yields CDR1 ENHRY and CDR2 SYGVKD. This receptor was obtained from a man aged 50 or older in good health, CMV-negative, and a related stem cell transplant donor. The V call is TRBV10-3, the J call TRBJ2-3; no clear D gene. The specimen sequenced was memory CD4+ T cells sorted from PBMCs. The CDR3 DNA reads as TGTGCCATCAGTGGTAGCTCGCCTGGGGATACGCAGTATTTT. Protein sequence: CAISGSSPGDTQYF.